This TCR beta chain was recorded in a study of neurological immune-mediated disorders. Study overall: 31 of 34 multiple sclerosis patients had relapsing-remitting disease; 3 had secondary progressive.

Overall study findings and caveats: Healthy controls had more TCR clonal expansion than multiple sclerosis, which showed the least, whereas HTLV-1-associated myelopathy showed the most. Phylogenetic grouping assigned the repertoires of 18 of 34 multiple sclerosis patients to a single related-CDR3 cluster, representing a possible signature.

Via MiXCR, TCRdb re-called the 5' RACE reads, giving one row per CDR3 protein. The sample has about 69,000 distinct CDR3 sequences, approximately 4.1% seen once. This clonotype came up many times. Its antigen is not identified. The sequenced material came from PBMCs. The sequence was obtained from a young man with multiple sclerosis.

The CDR3 bases are TGCGCCAGCAGCTCGGGAGGGACTAGCGGGTCCCCCAATGAGCAGTTCTTC. Translating gives CASSSGGTSGSPNEQFF. J is TRBJ2-1 and V is TRBV5-1; 12 positions match TRBD2. CDR1 is SGHRS and CDR2 is YFSETQ in the germline V gene. J lost 6 bases, V lost 3 bases, and 10 bases had no gene match. The CDR3 contains 17 residues. Full variable domain (missing parts from reference TRBV5-1 and TRBJ2-1): KAGVTQTPRYLIKTRGQQVTLSCSPISGHRSVSWYQQTPGQGLQFLFEYFSETQRNKGNFPGRFSGRQFSNSRSEMNVSTLELGDSALYLCASSSGGTSGSPNEQFFGPGTRLTVL.